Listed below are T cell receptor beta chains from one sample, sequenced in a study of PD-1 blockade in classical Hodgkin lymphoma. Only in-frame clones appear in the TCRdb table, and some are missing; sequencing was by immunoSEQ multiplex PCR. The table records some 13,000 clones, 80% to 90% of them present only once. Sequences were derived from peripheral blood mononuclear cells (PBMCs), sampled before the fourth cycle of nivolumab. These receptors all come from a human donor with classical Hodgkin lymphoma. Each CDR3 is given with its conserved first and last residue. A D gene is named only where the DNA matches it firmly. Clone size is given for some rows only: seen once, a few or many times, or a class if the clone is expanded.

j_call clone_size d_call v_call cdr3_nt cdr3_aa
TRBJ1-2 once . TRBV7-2 TGTGCCAGCAGCTCAGGCGGGTGGGGGGTTGGCTACACCTTC CASSSGGWGVGYTF
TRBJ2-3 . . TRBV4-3 TGCGCCAGCAGCCAAAGACGCGAGGGTGCAGATACGCAGTATTTT CASSQRREGADTQYF
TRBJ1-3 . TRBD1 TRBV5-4 TGTGCCAGCAGCCGGGACAGGGGGTCTGGAAACACCATATATTTT CASSRDRGSGNTIYF
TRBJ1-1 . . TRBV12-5 TGTGCTAGTGGTTTGGTACGGAAGGGGGTGAACACTGAAGCTTTCTTT CASGLVRKGVNTEAFF
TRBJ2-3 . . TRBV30 TGTGCCTGCTTGACAGCACCTAGCACAGATACGCAGTATTTT CACLTAPSTDTQYF
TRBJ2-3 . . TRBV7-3 TGTGCCAGCAGCTACCAGGGAATTGGCACAGATACGCAGTATTTT CASSYQGIGTDTQYF
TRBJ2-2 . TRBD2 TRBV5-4 TGTGCCTCCGTCGGGGCGGGGGGCACCGGGGAGCTGTTTTTT CASVGAGGTGELFF
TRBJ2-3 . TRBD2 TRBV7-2 TGTACCAGCAGCTTGCCTAGCGGGGATACGCAGTATTTT CTSSLPSGDTQYF
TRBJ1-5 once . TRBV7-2 TGTGCCAGCAGCTTAAGTCTGGGGAACCAGCCCCAGCATTTT CASSLSLGNQPQHF
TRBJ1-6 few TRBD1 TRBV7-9 TGTGCCAGCAGCGCGACAGGGACTTCACCCCTCCACTTT CASSATGTSPLHF
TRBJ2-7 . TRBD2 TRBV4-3 TGCGCCAGCAGCCTACAGGGACTAGCGGGGGACCCATACGAGCAGTACTTC CASSLQGLAGDPYEQYF
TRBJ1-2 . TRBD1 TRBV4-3 TGCGCCAGCAAGTGGGGGACAGGGGACCTCTATGGCTACACCTTC CASKWGTGDLYGYTF
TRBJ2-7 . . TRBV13 TGTGCCAGCAGCTTAGCGAGGGCGGGGACCAGCTCCTACGAGCAGTACTTC CASSLARAGTSSYEQYF
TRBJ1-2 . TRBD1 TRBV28 TGTGCCAGCAGTTTATACTCAGGGGGTTATGGCTACACCTTC CASSLYSGGYGYTF
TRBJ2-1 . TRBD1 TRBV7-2 TGTGCCAGCAGCTTAGACAGGGGGGAATACAATGAGCAGTTCTTC CASSLDRGEYNEQFF
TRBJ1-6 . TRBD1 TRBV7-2 TGTGCCAGCAGCTTAGAGACAGGGAGGAATTCACCCCTCCACTTT CASSLETGRNSPLHF